This T cell receptor (beta chain) originates from a study of T cell changes during pregnancy in multiple sclerosis. The CDR3 covers 16 residues. Germline V gives CDR1 MNHNS, CDR2 SASEGT. The J segment lost 2 bases and the V segment lost 1 base, leaving 6 bases of the junction unmatched. The method was immunoSEQ multiplex PCR; TCRdb's version includes in-frame clones alone and lacks a portion of them. The data contain approximately 48,000 clones, 94% of them singletons. The material was CD8+ T cells from peripheral blood mononuclear cells, obtained before pregnancy. The gene calls are TRBV6-1 and TRBJ2-7; 9 positions match TRBD2. The clonotype comes from a female donor with multiple sclerosis, enrolled in a pregnancy study. DNA for the CDR3: TGTGCCAGCAGTGAAGAGGAACTAGCGGGTCCCTACGAGCAGTACTTC. Amino acid sequence: CASSEEELAGPYEQYF.